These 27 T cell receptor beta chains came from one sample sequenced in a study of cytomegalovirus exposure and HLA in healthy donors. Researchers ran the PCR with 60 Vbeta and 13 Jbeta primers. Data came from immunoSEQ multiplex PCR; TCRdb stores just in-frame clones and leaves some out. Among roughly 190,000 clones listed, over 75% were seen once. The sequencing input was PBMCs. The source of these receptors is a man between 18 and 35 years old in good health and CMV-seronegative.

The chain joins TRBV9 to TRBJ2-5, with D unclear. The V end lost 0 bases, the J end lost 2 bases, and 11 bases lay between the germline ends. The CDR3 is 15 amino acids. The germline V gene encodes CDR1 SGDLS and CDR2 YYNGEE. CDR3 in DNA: TGTGCCAGCAGCGTAGGAACCCTCGGGCAAGAGACCCAGTACTTC. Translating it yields CASSVGTLGQETQYF.

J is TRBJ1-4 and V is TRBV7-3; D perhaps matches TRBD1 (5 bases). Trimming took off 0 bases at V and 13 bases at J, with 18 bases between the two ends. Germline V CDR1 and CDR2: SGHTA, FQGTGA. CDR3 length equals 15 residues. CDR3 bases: TGTGCCAGCAGCTTAACCGGAGGCGGGGCCCATGGACTGTTTTTT. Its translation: CASSLTGGGAHGLFF.

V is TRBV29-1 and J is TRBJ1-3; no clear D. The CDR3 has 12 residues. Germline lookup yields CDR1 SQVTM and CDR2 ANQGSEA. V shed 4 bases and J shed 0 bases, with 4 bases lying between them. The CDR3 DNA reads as TGCAGCGTTGTGTACTCTGGAAACACCATATATTTT. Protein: CSVVYSGNTIYF.

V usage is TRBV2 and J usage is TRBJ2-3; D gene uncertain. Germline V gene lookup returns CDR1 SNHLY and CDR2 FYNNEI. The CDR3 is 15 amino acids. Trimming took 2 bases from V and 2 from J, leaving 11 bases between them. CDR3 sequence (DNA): TGTGCCAGCAGTGAAATGCGGAGATACACAGATACGCAGTATTTT. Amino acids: CASSEMRRYTDTQYF. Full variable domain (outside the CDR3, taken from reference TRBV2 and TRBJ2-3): EPEVTQTPSHQVTQMGQEVILRCVPISNHLYFYWYRQILGQKVEFLVSFYNNEISEKSEIFDDQFSVERPDGSNFTLKIRSTKLEDSAMYFCASSEMRRYTDTQYFGPGTRLTVL.

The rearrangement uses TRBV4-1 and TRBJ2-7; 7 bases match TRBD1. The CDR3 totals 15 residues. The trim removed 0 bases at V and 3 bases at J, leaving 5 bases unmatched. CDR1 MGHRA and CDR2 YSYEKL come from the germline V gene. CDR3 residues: CASSQDGTDYYEQYF. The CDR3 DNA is TGCGCCAGCAGCCAAGATGGGACAGATTACTACGAGCAGTACTTC.

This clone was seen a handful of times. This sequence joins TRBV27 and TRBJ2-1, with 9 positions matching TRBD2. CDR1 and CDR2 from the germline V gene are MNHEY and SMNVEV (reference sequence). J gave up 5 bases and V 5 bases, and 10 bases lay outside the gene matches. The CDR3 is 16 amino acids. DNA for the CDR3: TGTGCCAGCAGTCCCCTGGGTAGCGGGGGCAACAATGAGCAGTTCTTC. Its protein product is CASSPLGSGGNNEQFF.

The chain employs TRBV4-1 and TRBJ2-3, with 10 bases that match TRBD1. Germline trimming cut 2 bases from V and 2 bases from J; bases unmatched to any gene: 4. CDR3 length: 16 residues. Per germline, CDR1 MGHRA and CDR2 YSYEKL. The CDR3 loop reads CASSQTGTGDTDTQYF. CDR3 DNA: TGCGCCAGCAGCCAAACCGGGACAGGGGACACAGATACGCAGTATTTT.

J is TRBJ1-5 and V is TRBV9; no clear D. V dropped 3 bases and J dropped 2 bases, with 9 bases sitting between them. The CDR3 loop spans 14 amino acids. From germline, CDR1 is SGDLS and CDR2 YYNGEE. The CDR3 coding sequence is TGTGCCAGCAGCGGAGGAAGTGGCAATCAGCCCCAGCATTTT. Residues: CASSGGSGNQPQHF.

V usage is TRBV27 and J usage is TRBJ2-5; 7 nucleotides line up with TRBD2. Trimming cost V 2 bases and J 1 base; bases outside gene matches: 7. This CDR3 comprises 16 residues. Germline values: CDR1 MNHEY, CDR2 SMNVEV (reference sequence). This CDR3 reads CASSLRGGRFQETQYF. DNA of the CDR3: TGTGCCAGCAGTTTACGGGGAGGGAGATTCCAAGAGACCCAGTACTTC.

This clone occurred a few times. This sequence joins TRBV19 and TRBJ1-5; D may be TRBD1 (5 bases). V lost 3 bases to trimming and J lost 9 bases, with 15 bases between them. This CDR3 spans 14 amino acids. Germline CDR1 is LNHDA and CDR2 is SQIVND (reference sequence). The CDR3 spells CASSIQTAPGPQHF. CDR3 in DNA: TGTGCCAGTAGTATTCAGACAGCCCCAGGGCCCCAGCATTTT.

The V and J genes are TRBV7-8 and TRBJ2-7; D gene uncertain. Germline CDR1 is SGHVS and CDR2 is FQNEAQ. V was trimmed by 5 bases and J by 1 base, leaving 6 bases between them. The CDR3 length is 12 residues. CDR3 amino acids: CASSPPSYEQYF. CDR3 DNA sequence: TGTGCCAGCAGCCCTCCGTCCTACGAGCAGTACTTC.

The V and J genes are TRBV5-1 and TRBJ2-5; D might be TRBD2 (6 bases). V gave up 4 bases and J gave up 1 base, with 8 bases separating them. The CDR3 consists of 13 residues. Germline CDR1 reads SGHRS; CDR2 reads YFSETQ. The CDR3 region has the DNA TGCGCCAGCAGCCCCGGGAGCCAAGAGACCCAGTACTTC. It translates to CASSPGSQETQYF.

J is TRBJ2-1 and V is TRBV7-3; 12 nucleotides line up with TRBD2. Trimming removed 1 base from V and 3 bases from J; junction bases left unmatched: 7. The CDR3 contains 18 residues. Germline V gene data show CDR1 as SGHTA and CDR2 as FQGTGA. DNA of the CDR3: TGTGCCAGCAGCTTAAGGGCTAGCGGGAGGGCCAGCTACAATGAGCAGTTCTTC. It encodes CASSLRASGRASYNEQFF.

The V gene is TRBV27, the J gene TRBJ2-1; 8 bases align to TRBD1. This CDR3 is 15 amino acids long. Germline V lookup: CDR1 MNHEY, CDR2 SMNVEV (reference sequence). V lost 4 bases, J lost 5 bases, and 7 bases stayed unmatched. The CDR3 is CASSWTGFRNNEQFF. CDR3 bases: TGTGCCAGCAGTTGGACAGGGTTTCGGAACAATGAGCAGTTCTTC.

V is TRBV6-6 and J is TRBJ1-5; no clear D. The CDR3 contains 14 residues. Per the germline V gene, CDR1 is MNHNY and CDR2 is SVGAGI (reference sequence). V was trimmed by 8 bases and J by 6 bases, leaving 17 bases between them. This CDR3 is CASGWRAEGQPQHF. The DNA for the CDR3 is TGTGCCAGCGGCTGGAGAGCCGAGGGTCAGCCCCAGCATTTT.

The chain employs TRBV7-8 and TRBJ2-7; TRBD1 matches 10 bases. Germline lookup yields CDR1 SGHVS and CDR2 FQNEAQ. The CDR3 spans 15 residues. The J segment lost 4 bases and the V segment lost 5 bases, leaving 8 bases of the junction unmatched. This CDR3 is CASSLGRTGGYEQYF. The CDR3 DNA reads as TGTGCCAGCAGCCTAGGCCGGACAGGGGGTTACGAGCAGTACTTC.

The CDR3 bases are TGTGCCAGCAGCTTCCAACGCCCCACTCGAGGCTACACCTTC. It translates to CASSFQRPTRGYTF. The chain couples TRBV11-2 to TRBJ1-2, with no clear D. CDR1 is SGHAT, CDR2 FQNNGV, per germline. V gave up 3 bases and J gave up 8 bases, with 16 bases separating them. This CDR3 has 14 amino acids.

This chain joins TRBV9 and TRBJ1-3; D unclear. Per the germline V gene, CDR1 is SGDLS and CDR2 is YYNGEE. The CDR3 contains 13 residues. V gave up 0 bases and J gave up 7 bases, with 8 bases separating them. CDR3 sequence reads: CASSVDARNTIYF. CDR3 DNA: TGTGCCAGCAGCGTAGACGCGAGGAACACCATATATTTT.

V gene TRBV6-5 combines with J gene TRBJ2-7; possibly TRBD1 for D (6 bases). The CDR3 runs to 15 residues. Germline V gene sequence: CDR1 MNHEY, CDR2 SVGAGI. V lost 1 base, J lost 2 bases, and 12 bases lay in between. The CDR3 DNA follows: TGTGCCAGCAGTTACTTAGGGGACACCACCTACGAGCAGTACTTC. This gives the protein CASSYLGDTTYEQYF.

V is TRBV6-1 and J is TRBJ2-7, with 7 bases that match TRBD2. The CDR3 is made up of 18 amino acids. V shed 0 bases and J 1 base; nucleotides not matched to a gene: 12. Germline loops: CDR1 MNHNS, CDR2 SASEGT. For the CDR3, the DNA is TGTGCCAGCAGTGAAGCGCTTATTGTCGCGGGAGCTTCCTACGAGCAGTACTTC. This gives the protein CASSEALIVAGASYEQYF.

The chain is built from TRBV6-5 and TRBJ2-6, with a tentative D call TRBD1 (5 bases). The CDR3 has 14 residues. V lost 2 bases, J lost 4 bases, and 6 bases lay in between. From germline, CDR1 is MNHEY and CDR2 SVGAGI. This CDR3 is CASSYRTGANVLTF. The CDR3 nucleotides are TGTGCCAGCAGTTACCGGACAGGGGCCAACGTCCTGACTTTC.

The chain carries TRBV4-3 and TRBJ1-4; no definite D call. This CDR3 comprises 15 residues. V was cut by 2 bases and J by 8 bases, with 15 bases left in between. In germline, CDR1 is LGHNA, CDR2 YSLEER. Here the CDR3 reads CASSQSGYLGEKLFF. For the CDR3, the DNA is TGCGCCAGCAGCCAAAGCGGCTACCTGGGGGAAAAACTGTTTTTT.

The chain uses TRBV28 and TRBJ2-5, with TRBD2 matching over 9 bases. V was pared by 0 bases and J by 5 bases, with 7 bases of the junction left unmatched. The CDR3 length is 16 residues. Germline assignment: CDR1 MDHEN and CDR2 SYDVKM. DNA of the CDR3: TGTGCCAGCAGTTTATGGGATAGCGGGAGAGGTGAGACCCAGTACTTC. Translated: CASSLWDSGRGETQYF.

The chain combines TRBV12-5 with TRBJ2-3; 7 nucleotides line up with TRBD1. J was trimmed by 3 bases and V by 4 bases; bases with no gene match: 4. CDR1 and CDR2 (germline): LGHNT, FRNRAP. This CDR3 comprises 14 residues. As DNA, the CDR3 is TGTGCTAGTGGTTGGGGGACAGCTACAGATACGCAGTATTTT. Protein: CASGWGTATDTQYF.

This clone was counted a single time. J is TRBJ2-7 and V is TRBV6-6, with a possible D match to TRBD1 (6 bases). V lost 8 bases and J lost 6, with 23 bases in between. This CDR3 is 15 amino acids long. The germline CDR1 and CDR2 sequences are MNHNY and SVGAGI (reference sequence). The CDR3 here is CASASGRQGPPEQYF. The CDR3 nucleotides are TGTGCCAGCGCTTCGGGTAGGCAGGGGCCACCCGAGCAGTACTTC.

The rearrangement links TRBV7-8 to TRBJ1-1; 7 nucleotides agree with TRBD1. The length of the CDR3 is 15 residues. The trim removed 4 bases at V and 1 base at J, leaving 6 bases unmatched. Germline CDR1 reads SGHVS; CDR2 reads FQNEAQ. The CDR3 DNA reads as TGTGCCAGCAGCTCCAGGGGGGCGGAGAACACTGAAGCTTTCTTT. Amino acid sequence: CASSSRGAENTEAFF.

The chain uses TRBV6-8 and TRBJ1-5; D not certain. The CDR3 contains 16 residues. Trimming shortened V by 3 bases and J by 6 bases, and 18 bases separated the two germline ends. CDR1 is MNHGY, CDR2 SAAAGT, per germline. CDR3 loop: CASSYYWVVLGQPQHF. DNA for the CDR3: TGTGCCAGCAGTTATTATTGGGTAGTACTAGGTCAGCCCCAGCATTTT.